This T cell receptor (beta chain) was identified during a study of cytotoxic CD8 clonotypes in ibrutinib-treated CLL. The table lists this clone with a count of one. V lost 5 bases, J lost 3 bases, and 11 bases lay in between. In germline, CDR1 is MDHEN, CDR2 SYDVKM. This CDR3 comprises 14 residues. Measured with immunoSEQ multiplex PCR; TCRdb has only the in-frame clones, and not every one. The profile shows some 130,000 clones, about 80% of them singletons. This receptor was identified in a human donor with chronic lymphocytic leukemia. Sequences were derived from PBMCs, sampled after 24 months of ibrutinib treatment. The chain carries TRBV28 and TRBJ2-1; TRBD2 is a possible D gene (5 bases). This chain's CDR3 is CASSGLADYNEQFF. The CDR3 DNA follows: TGTGCCAGCAGTGGCCTAGCAGACTACAATGAGCAGTTCTTC.